Listed below are T cell receptor beta chains from one sample, sequenced in a study of T-cell reconstitution after alpha-beta-depleted transplantation in children. MiXCR, applied by TCRdb to the PCR reads, yields one record per CDR3 protein. The sample shows 500,000 or so distinct CDR3 sequences, over 10% of them seen only once. Material: PBMCs, mostly from graft donor cells, obtained 180 days after TCRalphabeta/CD19-depleted stem cell transplant. These receptors were taken from a female patient between 2 and 15 years old who had a stem cell transplant for aplastic anemia, so the T cells may come from the graft donor. Each CDR3 is given with its conserved first and last residue. D genes are given only for firm matches. Expanded clones are given a class, and other clones once, few, many or no size at all.

TRBJ1-2	TRBV15	-	-	TGTGCCACCAGCAGAGATCTAAACTATGGCTACACCTTC	CATSRDLNYGYTF
TRBJ2-2	TRBV29-1	-	TRBD1	TGCAGCGTTGAAGATCTAAGGACAGGGCCCGGGGAGCTGTTTTTT	CSVEDLRTGPGELFF
TRBJ2-7	TRBV7-9	-	-	TGTGCCAGCAGCTCCTATCTGGGCTCCCACGAGCAGTACTTC	CASSSYLGSHEQYF
TRBJ2-4	TRBV5-1	-	-	TGCGCCAGCAGCCCCACACCCGCCGGGACTGAAAACATTCAGTACTTC	CASSPTPAGTENIQYF
TRBJ2-7	TRBV11-1	-	TRBD1	TGTGCCAGCAGCTTCAGATTGGGTAAGGACAGGGACAGCTACGAGCAGTACTTC	CASSFRLGKDRDSYEQYF
TRBJ2-5	TRBV13	many	-	TGTGCCAGCAGCTTAAAGCGGTTTGTCCAAGAGACCCAGTACTTC	CASSLKRFVQETQYF
TRBJ2-5	TRBV4-3	-	-	TGCGCCAACCCGCGGGCAGTACAAGAGACCCAGTACTTC	CANPRAVQETQYF
TRBJ2-1	TRBV6-2/TRBV6-3	few	TRBD2	TGTGCCAGCAGTTGGCTCCGGGAGGAGGGCTACAATGAGCAGTTCTTC	CASSWLREEGYNEQFF
TRBJ1-1	TRBV12-5	many	-	TGTGCTAGTGCCTTGGTAAGGGGGAGAGAGAACACTGAAGCTTTCTTT	CASALVRGRENTEAFF
TRBJ1-1	TRBV18	-	TRBD1	TGTGCCAGCTCTTCGGGGACAGGTGGGGACACTGAAGCTTTCTTT	CASSSGTGGDTEAFF